This TCR beta chain originates from a study of blood T cell repertoires in COVID-19. Study as a whole: Nucleic acid was either cDNA or gDNA, and it came from T cells, B-cell-depleted T cells, or PBMCs.

Patients at the Seattle site were enrolled during active infection and followed longitudinally. The germline CDR1 and CDR2 sequences are MNHEY and SMNVEV (reference sequence). Germline trimming cut 6 bases from V and 5 bases from J; bases unmatched to any gene: 6. CDR3 length: 14 amino acids. As processed by the authors: Reference gene primer amplification in the assay estimated nucleated cell counts. Sequencing was performed with immunoSEQ multiplex PCR; in TCRdb, only in-frame clones are kept and a portion is missing. V and J calls plus clone size are reproduced from that table; the DNA served to infer D and trimming. The repertoire holds about 160,000 clones, approximately 82% seen once, with around 7% in the top ten.

The clonotype was recovered from a woman aged 40-49 years with COVID-19, enrolled during active disease. The chain links TRBV27 to TRBJ2-3; 9 bases map to TRBD1. Sequenced: peripheral blood. CDR3 protein: CASSWTGEGDTQYF. For the CDR3, the DNA is TGTGCCAGCAGCTGGACAGGGGAAGGAGATACGCAGTATTTT.